Below, one TCR beta chain is given with its context. Its specificity is unknown. This entry is derived from a study of CD4+ T cells in melanoma. Whole-study findings and limits: CD8+ T cell, macrophage and B cell function reportedly correlated with neoantigen-specific CD4+ T cells. Diverse differentiation states were reported for melanoma neoantigen-specific CD4+ T cells.

With 2 bases clipped from V and 5 bases from J, the junction kept 8 bases outside the gene matches. CDR3 size: 16 residues. Generated by immunoSEQ multiplex PCR, the TCRdb table keeps only in-frame clones and is missing some. Of around 10,000 clones in the sample, 65% to 70% were seen once. V is TRBV23-1 and J is TRBJ2-3; TRBD1 matches 9 bases. TRBV23-1 is placed among ORFs of uncertain function. This receptor was identified in a human donor with melanoma. Sequenced material: cells from a culture (not recorded whether cultured in vitro). The CDR3 nucleotides are TGCGCCAGCAGTCAAGGGGGGACAGGGTCAGAAGATACGCAGTATTTT. This gives the protein CASSQGGTGSEDTQYF.